Below, 18 T cell receptor beta chains from the same sample are listed, as sequenced in a study of a mutant IDH1 vaccine in newly diagnosed glioma. Specified time point: week 35, safety follow-up. The content of each vaccine dose was 300 ug of mutant IDH1 20-mer peptide, and topical imiquimod accompanied it. No antigens are known for them. Libraries were prepared by immunoSEQ multiplex PCR; TCRdb keeps only in-frame clonotypes and omits some of them. The sample lists about 64,000 clones, roughly 74% occurring once. This sample comprised PBMCs, obtained from a glioma patient whose treatment included an IDH1 peptide vaccine. The receptors derive from a man between 45 and 60 years old with glioma.

The chain is built from TRBV5-4 and TRBJ1-1; possible D gene TRBD1, 5 bases. Germline V gene data show CDR1 as SGHNT and CDR2 as YYREEE (reference sequence). The V end lost 7 bases, the J end lost 1 base, and 11 bases lay between the germline ends. The CDR3 contains 13 residues. The CDR3 DNA follows: TGTGCCAGCTCTCACGGGGCGAACACTGAAGCTTTCTTT. Protein sequence: CASSHGANTEAFF. Together with reference TRBV5-4 and TRBJ1-1, the CDR3 gives the full variable domain: ETGVTQSPTHLIKTRGQQVTLRCSSQSGHNTVSWYQQALGQGPQFIFQYYREEENGRGNFPPRFSGLQFPNYSSELNVNALELDDSALYLCASSHGANTEAFFGQGTRLTVV.

The chain links TRBV7-8 to TRBJ1-2, with 7 bases identical to TRBD1. Germline CDR1 is SGHVS and CDR2 is FQNEAQ. Trimming at V came to 0 bases and at J to 8 bases, leaving 9 bases not matched to a gene. CDR3 size: 15 residues. The CDR3 nucleotides read TGTGCCAGCAGCTTAGCCCAGGACAGGTTAGGCGGCTACACCTTC. Its translation is CASSLAQDRLGGYTF.

The gene calls are TRBV6-6 and TRBJ2-5; the match to TRBD2 covers 7 bases. V lost 10 bases and J lost 4; bases outside the gene matches: 6. This CDR3 has 12 amino acids. Germline V lookup: CDR1 MNHNY, CDR2 SVGAGI (reference sequence). In DNA, the CDR3 is TGTGCCACCCGGGGGGATCGAGAGACCCAGTACTTC. Encoded protein: CATRGDRETQYF.

The gene calls are TRBV19 and TRBJ1-2; D call uncertain. Per the germline V gene, CDR1 is LNHDA and CDR2 is SQIVND (reference sequence). V was shortened by 2 bases and J by 8 bases, with 9 bases between the two germline ends. CDR3 length: 12 residues. The CDR3: CASSIPSRGYTF. The CDR3 DNA is TGTGCCAGTAGTATACCCAGCCGCGGCTACACCTTC.

CDR3 loop: CASSLGQGAISTEAFF. The DNA of the CDR3 is TGCGCCAGCAGCTTAGGACAGGGGGCGATAAGCACTGAAGCTTTCTTT. The rearrangement joins TRBV5-1 to TRBJ1-1, with TRBD1 matching 11 bases. The germline CDR1 and CDR2 sequences are SGHRS and YFSETQ. CDR3 size: 16 residues. V gave up 2 bases and J gave up 4 bases; unmatched junction bases: 7.

This CDR3 reads CASSLDTNNEQFF. CDR3 coding DNA: TGTGCCAGCAGCTTGGACACCAACAATGAGCAGTTCTTC. The chain employs TRBV7-2 and TRBJ2-1; maybe TRBD1 (5 bases). The germline V gene encodes CDR1 SGHTA and CDR2 FQGNSA. Trimming left V 3 bases short and J 5 bases short, with 8 bases between. This CDR3 has 13 amino acids. Using reference TRBV7-2 and TRBJ2-1 for the parts outside the CDR3, the full variable domain is GAGVSQSPSNKVTEKGKDVELRCDPISGHTALYWYRQSLGQGLEFLIYFQGNSAPDKSGLPSDRFSAERTGGSVSTLTIQRTQQEDSAVYLCASSLDTNNEQFFGPGTRLTVL.

A few counts support this clone. V gene TRBV2 combines with J gene TRBJ1-2, with 8 positions matching TRBD1. Unmatched junction bases numbered 7, after V lost 0 bases and J lost 7 bases. The CDR3 is 15 residues long. From germline, CDR1 is SNHLY and CDR2 FYNNEI. The CDR3 DNA reads TGTGCCAGCAGTGAAGCGCTTCAGGGGGCAAGTGGCTACACCTTC. Its translation is CASSEALQGASGYTF.

This chain links TRBV19 with TRBJ2-3; D assignment may be TRBD1 or TRBD2 (5 bases each). Trimming removed 2 bases from V and 1 base from J, with 13 bases in between. The CDR3 length is 16 residues. Germline V lookup: CDR1 LNHDA, CDR2 SQIVND (reference sequence). CDR3 loop: CASSIWGFSRTDTQYF. The CDR3 DNA reads as TGTGCCAGTAGTATATGGGGGTTCTCCCGCACAGATACGCAGTATTTT.

This chain links TRBV6-6 with TRBJ2-5, with 7 bases matching TRBD2. V shed 0 bases and J 1 base; nucleotides not matched to a gene: 5. The germline gives CDR1 MNHNY, CDR2 SVGAGI (reference sequence). This CDR3 has 16 residues. CDR3 residues: CASSYSMAGVQETQYF. The DNA for the CDR3 is TGTGCCAGCAGTTACTCGATGGCGGGAGTCCAAGAGACCCAGTACTTC.

The chain links TRBV13 to TRBJ1-4; D ambiguous. Trimming stripped 0 bases from V and 5 bases from J, with 7 bases between. The germline gives CDR1 PRHDT, CDR2 FYEKMQ (reference sequence). The CDR3 has 14 residues. The CDR3 region has the DNA TGTGCCAGCAGCTTAGGACAGCTAAATGAAAAACTGTTTTTT. It specifies CASSLGQLNEKLFF.

J is TRBJ2-7 and V is TRBV7-2; D may be TRBD1 or TRBD2 (6 bases each). V dropped 7 bases and J dropped 0 bases, with 13 bases sitting between them. Looked up from germline, CDR1 is SGHTA and CDR2 is FQGNSA. The CDR3 extends over 14 amino acids. CDR3 residues: CASNPGASSYEQYF. The CDR3 DNA sequence: TGTGCCAGCAACCCGGGGGCCAGCTCCTACGAGCAGTACTTC.

The CDR3 sequence: CAWSPQGADTGELFF. The CDR3 bases are TGTGCCTGGAGCCCTCAGGGGGCGGACACCGGGGAGCTGTTTTTT. The chain joins TRBV30 to TRBJ2-2; 8 positions agree with TRBD1. Germline V gene data show CDR1 as GTSNPN and CDR2 as SVGIG (reference sequence). After removal of 3 bases from V and 3 bases from J, the junction contained 6 bases not matched to a gene. The CDR3 is 15 amino acids.

This clone was seen only a few times. The chain links TRBV19 to TRBJ2-7; a weak D match, TRBD1 (5 bases). The V and J ends lost 5 bases and 3 bases respectively, with 11 bases between them. This CDR3 is 13 amino acids long. Looked up from germline, CDR1 is LNHDA and CDR2 is SQIVND (reference sequence). CDR3 sequence (DNA): TGTGCCAGTAGTCTCTCCAGGGACTACGAGCAGTACTTC. Protein sequence: CASSLSRDYEQYF.

The CDR3, as DNA: TGTGCCACCAGCAGAGATGGCCCTTACGAGCAGTACTTC. This sequence encodes CATSRDGPYEQYF. This sequence joins TRBV15 and TRBJ2-7; D is unresolved. Germline V gene data show CDR1 as LNHNV and CDR2 as YYDKDF (reference sequence). Trimming stripped 0 bases from V and 4 bases from J, with 7 bases between. The CDR3 has 13 amino acids.

This clone was seen only a few times. The chain recombines TRBV25-1 with TRBJ2-5; 7 nucleotides agree with TRBD2. Germline trimming cut 5 bases from V and 4 bases from J; bases unmatched to any gene: 7. The CDR3 has 14 amino acids. Germline values: CDR1 MGHDK, CDR2 SYGVNS. The CDR3 loop reads CASSPLREGETQYF. CDR3 nucleotide sequence: TGTGCCAGCAGTCCGCTCAGGGAGGGAGAGACCCAGTACTTC.

The chain has TRBV10-1 and TRBJ2-2; D not resolved. This CDR3 region has 14 residues. Germline V gene data show CDR1 as WNHNN and CDR2 as SYGVQD (reference sequence). Deletions cut 3 bases from V and 3 bases from J, with 8 bases between. The chain's CDR3 is CASSDSYYTGELFF. The CDR3 nucleotides read TGCGCCAGCAGTGACAGTTATTACACCGGGGAGCTGTTTTTT.

The rearrangement links TRBV5-8 to TRBJ2-6; D ambiguous. The CDR3 runs to 14 residues. V was pared by 4 bases and J by 0 bases, with 5 bases between. The V gene's germline CDR1 is SGHTS and CDR2 YDEGEE. The CDR3 bases are TGTGCCAGCAGCCAAAACTCTGGGGCCAACGTCCTGACTTTC. It yields the protein CASSQNSGANVLTF.

This chain uses TRBV5-6 with TRBJ2-3, with D uncertain. The germline V and J ends were trimmed by 4 bases and 6 bases, with 9 bases remaining between them. The CDR3 is 12 amino acids. Looked up from germline, CDR1 is SGHDT and CDR2 is YYEEEE. CDR3 residues: CASSPDEDTQYF. The DNA for the CDR3 is TGTGCCAGCAGCCCGGATGAGGATACGCAGTATTTT. Full variable domain (outside the CDR3, taken from reference TRBV5-6 and TRBJ2-3): DAGVTQSPTHLIKTRGQQVTLRCSPKSGHDTVSWYQQALGQGPQFIFQYYEEEERQRGNFPDRFSGHQFPNYSSELNVNALLLGDSALYLCASSPDEDTQYFGPGTRLTVL.